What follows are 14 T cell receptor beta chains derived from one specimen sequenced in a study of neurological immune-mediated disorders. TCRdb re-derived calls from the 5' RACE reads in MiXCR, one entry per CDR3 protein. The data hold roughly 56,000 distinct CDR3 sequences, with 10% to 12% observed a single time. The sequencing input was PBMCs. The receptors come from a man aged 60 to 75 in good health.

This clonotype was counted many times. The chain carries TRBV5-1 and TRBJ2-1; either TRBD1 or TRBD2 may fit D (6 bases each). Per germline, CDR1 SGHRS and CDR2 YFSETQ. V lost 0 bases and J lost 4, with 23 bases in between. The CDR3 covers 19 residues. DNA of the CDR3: TGCGCCAGCAGCTTGGAGGGGGGAACCGGACGGGGGAGATACAATGAGCAGTTCTTC. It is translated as CASSLEGGTGRGRYNEQFF.

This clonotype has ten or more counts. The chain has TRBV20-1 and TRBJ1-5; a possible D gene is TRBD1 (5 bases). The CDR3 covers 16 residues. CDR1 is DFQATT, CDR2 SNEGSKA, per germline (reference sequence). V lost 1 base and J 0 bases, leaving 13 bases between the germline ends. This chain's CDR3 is CSARVGTGYSNQPQHF. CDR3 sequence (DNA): TGCAGTGCTAGAGTGGGTACAGGATATAGCAATCAGCCCCAGCATTTT.

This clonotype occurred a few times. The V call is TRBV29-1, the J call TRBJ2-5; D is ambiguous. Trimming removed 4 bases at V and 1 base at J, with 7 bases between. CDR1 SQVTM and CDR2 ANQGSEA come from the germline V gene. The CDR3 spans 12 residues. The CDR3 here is CSVGNSQETQYF. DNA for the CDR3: TGCAGCGTTGGGAACAGCCAAGAGACCCAGTACTTC.

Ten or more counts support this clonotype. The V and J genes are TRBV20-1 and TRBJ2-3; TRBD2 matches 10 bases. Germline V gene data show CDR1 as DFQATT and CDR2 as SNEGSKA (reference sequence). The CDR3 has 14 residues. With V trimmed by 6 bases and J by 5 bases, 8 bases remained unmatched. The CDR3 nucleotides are TGCAGTGCACCAGCGGGGGGGCCAAAAGATACGCAGTATTTT. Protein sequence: CSAPAGGPKDTQYF.

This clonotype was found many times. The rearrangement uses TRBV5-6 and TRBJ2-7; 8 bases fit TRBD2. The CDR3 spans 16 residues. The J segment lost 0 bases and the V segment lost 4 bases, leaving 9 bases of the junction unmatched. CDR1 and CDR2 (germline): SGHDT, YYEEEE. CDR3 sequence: CASSPEHRGGSYEQYF. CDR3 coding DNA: TGTGCCAGCAGCCCGGAACACCGGGGGGGCTCCTACGAGCAGTACTTC.

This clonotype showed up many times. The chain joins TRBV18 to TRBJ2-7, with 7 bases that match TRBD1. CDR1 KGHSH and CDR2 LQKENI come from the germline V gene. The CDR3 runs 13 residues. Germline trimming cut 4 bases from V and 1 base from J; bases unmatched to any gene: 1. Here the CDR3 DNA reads TGTGCCAGCTCACAGGGACAGTCCTACGAGCAGTACTTC. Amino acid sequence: CASSQGQSYEQYF.

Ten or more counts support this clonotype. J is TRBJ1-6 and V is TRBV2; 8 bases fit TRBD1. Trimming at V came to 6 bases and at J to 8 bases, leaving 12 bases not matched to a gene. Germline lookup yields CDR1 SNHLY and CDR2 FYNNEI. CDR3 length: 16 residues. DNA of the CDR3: TGTGCCAGCAGGCAAACGACAGGGGTAAATTATTCACCCCTCCACTTT. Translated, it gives CASRQTTGVNYSPLHF. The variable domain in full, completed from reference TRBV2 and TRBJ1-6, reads EPEVTQTPSHQVTQMGQEVILRCVPISNHLYFYWYRQILGQKVEFLVSFYNNEISEKSEIFDDQFSVERPDGSNFTLKIRSTKLEDSAMYFCASRQTTGVNYSPLHFGNGTRLTVT.

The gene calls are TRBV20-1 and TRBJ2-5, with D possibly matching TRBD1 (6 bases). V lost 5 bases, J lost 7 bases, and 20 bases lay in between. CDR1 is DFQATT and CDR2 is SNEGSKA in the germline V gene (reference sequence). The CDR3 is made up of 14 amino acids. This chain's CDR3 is CSADTGTPVGTQYF. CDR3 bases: TGCAGTGCTGATACCGGGACACCCGTCGGGACCCAGTACTTC.

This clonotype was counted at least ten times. The CDR3 DNA sequence: TGTGCCAGCAGCTTAAGTACAAGTTGGGTAGTAGGAGGCTACACCTTC. It yields the protein CASSLSTSWVVGGYTF. The chain recombines TRBV7-9 with TRBJ1-2; D remains ambiguous. With 2 bases removed from V and 8 bases from J, the gap between germline ends came to 21 bases. Germline V gene sequence: CDR1 SEHNR, CDR2 FQNEAQ (reference sequence). CDR3 size: 16 residues.

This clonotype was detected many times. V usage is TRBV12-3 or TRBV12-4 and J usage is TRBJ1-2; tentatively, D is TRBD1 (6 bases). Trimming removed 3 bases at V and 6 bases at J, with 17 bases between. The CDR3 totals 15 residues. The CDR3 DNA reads TGTGCCAGCAGTTTTGCCTCCTCAGGGGCTGATGGCTACACCTTC. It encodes CASSFASSGADGYTF.

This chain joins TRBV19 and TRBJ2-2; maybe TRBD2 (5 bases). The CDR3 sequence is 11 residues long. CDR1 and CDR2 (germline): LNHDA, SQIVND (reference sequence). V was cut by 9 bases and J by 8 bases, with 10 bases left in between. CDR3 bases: TGTGCCAGCTCGATAGCGGGGGAGCTGTTTTTT. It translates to CASSIAGELFF.

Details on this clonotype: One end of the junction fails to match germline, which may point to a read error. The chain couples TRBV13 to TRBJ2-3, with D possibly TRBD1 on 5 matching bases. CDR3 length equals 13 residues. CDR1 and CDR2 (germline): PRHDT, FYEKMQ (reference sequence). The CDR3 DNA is TGTGCCAGCAGCTTTTCCCAGACAGATACGCAATATTTT. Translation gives CASSFSQTDTQYF. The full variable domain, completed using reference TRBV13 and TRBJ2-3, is AAGVIQSPRHLIKEKRETATLKCYPIPRHDTVYWYQQGPGQDPQFLISFYEKMQSDKGSIPDRFSAQQFSDYHSELNMSSLELGDSALYFCASSFSQTDTQYFGPGTRLTVL.

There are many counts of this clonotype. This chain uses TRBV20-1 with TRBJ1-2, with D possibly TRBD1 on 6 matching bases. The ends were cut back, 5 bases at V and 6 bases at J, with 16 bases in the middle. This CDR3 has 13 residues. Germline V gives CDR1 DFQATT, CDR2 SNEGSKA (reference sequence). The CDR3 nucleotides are TGCAGTGCTGAACGGACAGAGGGTCATGGCTACACCTTC. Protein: CSAERTEGHGYTF.

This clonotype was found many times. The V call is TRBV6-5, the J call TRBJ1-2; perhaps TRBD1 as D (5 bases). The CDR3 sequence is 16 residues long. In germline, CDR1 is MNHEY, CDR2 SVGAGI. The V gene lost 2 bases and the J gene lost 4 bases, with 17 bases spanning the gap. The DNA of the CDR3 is TGTGCCAGCAGTTACGATTTGGCGGGGCGCGGCTATGGCTACACCTTC. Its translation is CASSYDLAGRGYGYTF.